Listed here are 17 T cell receptor beta chains from one sample, sequenced in a study of PD-L1 blockade in urothelial cancer. Sequencing used immunoSEQ multiplex PCR; TCRdb keeps in-frame clones, though not all of them. The sample includes more than 35,000 clones, more than 80% seen only once; the top ten take around 8.3%. Sequencing used PBMCs, obtained around atezolizumab (anti-PD-L1) treatment. All receptors come from a man between 65 and 85 years old with urothelial cancer.

The rearrangement links TRBV7-3 to TRBJ2-2; a weak D match, TRBD2 (5 bases). The germline CDR1 and CDR2 sequences are SGHTA and FQGTGA. V was shortened by 3 bases and J by 5 bases, with 10 bases between the two germline ends. The CDR3 sequence is 14 residues long. The CDR3 reads CASSFSGETGELFF. The CDR3 region has the DNA TGTGCCAGCAGCTTTTCCGGGGAGACCGGGGAGCTGTTTTTT. The whole variable domain, remainder taken from reference TRBV7-3 and TRBJ2-2, is GAGVSQTPSNKVTEKGKYVELRCDPISGHTALYWYRQSLGQGPEFLIYFQGTGAADDSGLPNDRFFAVRPEGSVSTLKIQRTERGDSAVYLCASSFSGETGELFFGEGSRLTVL.

The V and J genes are TRBV5-1 and TRBJ2-5; 12 bases are shared with TRBD2. Per the germline V gene, CDR1 is SGHRS and CDR2 is YFSETQ. CDR3 length: 15 residues. Trimming at V came to 3 bases and at J to 2 bases, leaving 2 bases not matched to a gene. Written as DNA, the CDR3 is TGCGCCAGCAGCTCCGGACTAGCGGGGCAAGAGACCCAGTACTTC. Translated, it gives CASSSGLAGQETQYF.

The V call is TRBV5-5, the J call TRBJ1-2, with 8 positions matching TRBD1. Per germline, CDR1 SGHKS and CDR2 YYEKEE (reference sequence). V was clipped by 2 bases and J by 0 bases; unmatched bases: 6. The CDR3 is made up of 16 amino acids. This CDR3 is CASSLTGGNANYGYTF. The CDR3 DNA follows: TGTGCCAGCAGCTTAACAGGGGGGAACGCTAACTATGGCTACACCTTC.

This clone is labeled medium-sized. The chain recombines TRBV2 with TRBJ2-1; 10 bases match TRBD2. The CDR3 runs 15 residues. CDR1 is SNHLY and CDR2 is FYNNEI in the germline V gene. J gave up 3 bases and V 4 bases, and 3 bases lay outside the gene matches. The CDR3 nucleotides read TGTGCCAGCAGTGCTGGACTAGCGGACTACAATGAGCAGTTCTTC. Protein: CASSAGLADYNEQFF. Filled out from reference TRBV2 and TRBJ2-1, the complete variable domain reads EPEVTQTPSHQVTQMGQEVILRCVPISNHLYFYWYRQILGQKVEFLVSFYNNEISEKSEIFDDQFSVERPDGSNFTLKIRSTKLEDSAMYFCASSAGLADYNEQFFGPGTRLTVL.

This clone has a single count. This chain joins TRBV28 and TRBJ2-7; 14 nucleotides line up with TRBD2. The germline V gene encodes CDR1 MDHEN and CDR2 SYDVKM. This CDR3 spans 16 amino acids. Trimming cost V 4 bases and J 10 bases; bases outside gene matches: 12. For the CDR3, the DNA is TGTGCCAGCAGTTCTCCTGGGACTAGCGGGAGTTCTGAACAGTACTTC. This gives the protein CASSSPGTSGSSEQYF.

The chain has TRBV19 and TRBJ1-2; TRBD1 might be the D (6 bases). This CDR3 is built from 15 residues. Germline assignment: CDR1 LNHDA and CDR2 SQIVND (reference sequence). V lost 4 bases and J 5 bases, leaving 17 bases between the germline ends. This chain's CDR3 is CASSSPGGGAYGYTF. Written as DNA, the CDR3 is TGTGCCAGTAGTAGCCCCGGGGGGGGCGCTTATGGCTACACCTTC.

The chain couples TRBV7-2 to TRBJ1-1; the D gene is possibly TRBD1 (5 bases). CDR3 length equals 13 residues. Germline V gene lookup returns CDR1 SGHTA and CDR2 FQGNSA. V was cut by 3 bases and J by 0 bases, with 5 bases left in between. The CDR3 sequence is CASSLTVNTEAFF. DNA for the CDR3: TGTGCCAGCAGCTTGACAGTGAACACTGAAGCTTTCTTT.

The V gene is TRBV2, the J gene TRBJ1-5; 9 bases are shared with TRBD1. Germline CDR1 reads SNHLY; CDR2 reads FYNNEI. The CDR3 is made up of 15 amino acids. The junction had 6 bases not matched to a gene; V was cut back by 7 bases and J by 2 bases. CDR3 nucleotides: TGTGCCAGCACCCGGGACAGGGTCGGCAATCAGCCCCAGCATTTT. Its translation is CASTRDRVGNQPQHF.

The chain employs TRBV5-1 and TRBJ2-7; D perhaps matches TRBD2 (6 bases). This CDR3 has 16 amino acids. V gave up 1 base and J gave up 2 bases, with 16 bases separating them. Germline V gene data show CDR1 as SGHRS and CDR2 as YFSETQ. As DNA, the CDR3 is TGCGCCAGCAGCTTGATCCTCTGGCGGGGCACCTACGAGCAGTACTTC. Translating it yields CASSLILWRGTYEQYF.

The V gene is TRBV28, the J gene TRBJ1-1, with D hard to call. The length of the CDR3 is 13 residues. V lost 2 bases to trimming and J lost 1 base, with 5 bases between them. The germline V gene has CDR1 MDHEN and CDR2 SYDVKM. This chain's CDR3 is CASSLIQNTEAFF. The CDR3 DNA follows: TGTGCCAGCAGTTTAATCCAGAACACTGAAGCTTTCTTT.

The chain carries TRBV28 and TRBJ1-1; TRBD1 is a possible D gene (5 bases). V shed 5 bases and J shed 1 base, with 11 bases lying between them. The CDR3 length is 14 residues. Looked up from germline, CDR1 is MDHEN and CDR2 is SYDVKM. CDR3 coding DNA: TGTGCCAGCAGTCGGCGGGGACCGAACACTGAAGCTTTCTTT. It encodes CASSRRGPNTEAFF.

The chain couples TRBV11-2 to TRBJ1-1; perhaps TRBD1 as D (6 bases). The ends were cut back, 2 bases at V and 3 bases at J, with 7 bases in the middle. CDR3 length: 13 amino acids. Germline V gene lookup returns CDR1 SGHAT and CDR2 FQNNGV. Here the CDR3 reads CASSLNRDTEAFF. CDR3 nucleotide sequence: TGTGCCAGCAGCTTAAACAGGGACACTGAAGCTTTCTTT. Using reference TRBV11-2 and TRBJ1-1 for the parts outside the CDR3, the full variable domain is EAGVAQSPRYKIIEKRQSVAFWCNPISGHATLYWYQQILGQGPKLLIQFQNNGVVDDSQLPKDRFSAERLKGVDSTLKIQPAKLEDSAVYLCASSLNRDTEAFFGQGTRLTVV.

This rearrangement joins TRBV5-4 to TRBJ2-5, with 9 bases that match TRBD2. Germline V gene data show CDR1 as SGHNT and CDR2 as YYREEE (reference sequence). The CDR3 length is 17 residues. V lost 4 bases to trimming and J lost 5 bases; unmatched junction nucleotides: 15. CDR3 sequence reads: CASSTPISGSSGETQYF. The CDR3 DNA is TGTGCCAGCAGCACCCCCATTAGCGGGAGCTCTGGGGAGACCCAGTACTTC.

The chain's CDR3 is CASSQDGQGNSDTQYF. CDR3 coding DNA: TGCGCCAGCAGCCAAGATGGACAGGGAAACTCAGATACGCAGTATTTT. V gene TRBV4-1 combines with J gene TRBJ2-3; 8 positions agree with TRBD1. Looked up from germline, CDR1 is MGHRA and CDR2 is YSYEKL. J was trimmed by 4 bases and V by 0 bases; bases with no gene match: 6. The CDR3 covers 16 residues.

This clone was recorded only once. V and J are TRBV11-2 and TRBJ1-5; no reliable D call. The CDR3 contains 14 residues. V lost 0 bases, J lost 10 bases, and 13 bases lay in between. Germline CDR1 and CDR2: SGHAT and FQNNGV. CDR3 sequence reads: CASSLERGIAPQHF. CDR3 DNA sequence: TGTGCCAGCAGCTTAGAACGTGGTATAGCCCCCCAGCATTTT.

The chain recombines TRBV5-1 with TRBJ1-2; D unclear. This CDR3 contains 13 residues. The germline gives CDR1 SGHRS, CDR2 YFSETQ. V was trimmed by 4 bases and J by 0 bases, leaving 7 bases between them. The DNA of the CDR3 is TGCGCCAGCAGCCGTTCTGCTAACTATGGCTACACCTTC. Its protein product is CASSRSANYGYTF.

This sequence joins TRBV27 and TRBJ2-1; TRBD2 matches at 11 bases. The CDR3 consists of 17 residues. Germline lookup yields CDR1 MNHEY and CDR2 SMNVEV (reference sequence). J was trimmed by 0 bases and V by 6 bases; bases with no gene match: 7. CDR3 DNA: TGTGCCAGCAGGGAATCGGGACTAGCGGACTCCTACAATGAGCAGTTCTTC. Translation gives CASRESGLADSYNEQFF.